This T cell receptor beta chain was recorded in a study of blood T cells in healthy people across ages. Trimming shortened V by 0 bases and J by 6 bases, and 15 bases separated the two germline ends. The CDR3 length is 15 residues. CDR1 is SGHRS and CDR2 is YFSETQ in the germline V gene. PCR was performed a second time for roughly 7 to 12 cycles using a sample-barcoded 5' primer and a J-beta primer mix. Paired-end reads containing CDR3 totaled no fewer than 2.5 million for each sample. TCRdb re-called the 5' RACE reads with MiXCR, one entry per CDR3 protein. The profile covers roughly 1.4 million distinct CDR3 sequences, with roughly 64% appearing a single time and more than 6% taken by the ten largest. Study-wide points: Estimates based on one million T cells were treated as lower bounds. Diversity of TCR beta correlated strongly with naive T cell percentage.

Per sample, no less than 5 micrograms of total RNA were extracted. As concerns this clonotype: Antigen unknown.

This receptor was obtained from a man younger than 35 in good health. Input material: blood. The V call is TRBV5-1, the J call TRBJ1-1; weak D call: TRBD1 (6 bases). The CDR3 is CASSLAARGDSEAFF. CDR3 coding DNA: TGCGCCAGCAGCTTGGCCGCCAGGGGTGACTCTGAAGCTTTCTTT. Full variable domain (outside the CDR3, taken from reference TRBV5-1 and TRBJ1-1): KAGVTQTPRYLIKTRGQQVTLSCSPISGHRSVSWYQQTPGQGLQFLFEYFSETQRNKGNFPGRFSGRQFSNSRSEMNVSTLELGDSALYLCASSLAARGDSEAFFGQGTRLTVV.